The entry that follows covers one T cell receptor beta chain sequence. Germline assignment: CDR1 MNHEY and CDR2 SVGAGI. The CDR3 is 14 residues long. V was pared by 6 bases and J by 4 bases, with 13 bases between. The entry originates in a study of blood T cell repertoires in COVID-19. Study in general: The origin of the acute and convalescent COVID-19 samples was the United States, Italy and Spain.

Sequenced by immunoSEQ multiplex PCR; TCRdb stores in-frame clones only, minus some. The data hold 170,000 or so clones, with 84% observed a single time. The specimen was peripheral blood. This chain uses TRBV6-5 with TRBJ1-3, with D hard to call. This clonotype originated in a man aged 18 to 29 with active or convalescent COVID-19. The CDR3 loop is CASRSRGRGNTIYF. Here the CDR3 DNA reads TGTGCCAGCAGATCCCGCGGGCGAGGAAACACCATATATTTT.